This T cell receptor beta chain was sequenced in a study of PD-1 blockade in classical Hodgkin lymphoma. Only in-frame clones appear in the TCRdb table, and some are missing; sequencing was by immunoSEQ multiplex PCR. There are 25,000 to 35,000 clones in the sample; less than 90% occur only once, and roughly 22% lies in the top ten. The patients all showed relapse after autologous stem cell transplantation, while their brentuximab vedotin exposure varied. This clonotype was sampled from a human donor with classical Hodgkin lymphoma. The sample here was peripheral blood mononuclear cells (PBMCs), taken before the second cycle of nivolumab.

The CDR3 loop reads CASSIGTNTEAFF. CDR3 nucleotides: TGTGCCAGTAGTATTGGGACGAACACTGAAGCTTTCTTT. V and J are TRBV19 and TRBJ1-1; D perhaps matches TRBD1 (5 bases). The V gene's germline CDR1 is LNHDA and CDR2 SQIVND (reference sequence). V lost 3 bases and J 1 base, leaving 6 bases between the germline ends. CDR3 length equals 13 residues.